These T cell receptor beta chains were read from a single sample in a study of T cells in Graves' hyperthyroidism and ophthalmopathy. MiXCR, run by TCRdb on the multiplex PCR reads, gives a single entry per CDR3 protein. This sample has about 720,000 distinct CDR3 sequences; roughly 20% occur once, and the top ten carry over 15%. Sequencing was done on a sample of blood. The source is a woman in her fifties or sixties with Graves' hyperthyroidism that later progressed to Graves' ophthalmopathy. CDR3s include the opening cysteine and the closing phenylalanine or tryptophan. D genes are given only for firm matches. Size is stated for part of the rows, as once, few or many counts, or as a class when the clone is expanded.

v_gene	len	j_gene	abundance	d_gene	CDR3nt	CDR3aa
TRBV29-1	13	TRBJ2-7	few	TRBD1	TGCAGCGTTGGGGACAGGGCTCCCTACGAGCAGTACTTC	CSVGDRAPYEQYF
TRBV3-1	11	TRBJ2-5	many	-	TGTGCCAGCAGGCGGCAAGAGACCCAGTACTTC	CASRRQETQYF
TRBV5-4	13	TRBJ2-1	-	TRBD1	TGTGCCAGCAGCTCCACGACAGGGCGGGAGCAGTTCTTC	CASSSTTGREQFF
TRBV27	16	TRBJ2-5	-	TRBD2	TGTGCCAGCAGCAGGACTAGCGGGGGCCACCAAGAGACCCAGTACTTC	CASSRTSGGHQETQYF
TRBV14	13	TRBJ2-7	many	-	TGTGCCAGCAGCGACAGGTTCTCCTACGAGCAGTACTTC	CASSDRFSYEQYF
TRBV7-2	15	TRBJ2-5	-	TRBD2	TGTGCCAGCAGCTTTGGCGGGGGGGCCCGGGAGACCCAGTACTTC	CASSFGGGARETQYF
TRBV11-2	12	TRBJ1-1	many	-	TGTGCCAGCAGCTGGGAGGGGGAGGAAGCTTTCTTT	CASSWEGEEAFF
TRBV11-2	15	TRBJ1-1	many	-	TGTGCCAGCAGCCTACAGGTGGGGATTACCACTGAAGCTTTCTTT	CASSLQVGITTEAFF
TRBV7-3	15	TRBJ2-7	-	-	TGTGCCAGCAGCTTAAGAGCCGGGGACCAATACGAGCAGTACTTC	CASSLRAGDQYEQYF
TRBV6-5	17	TRBJ2-1	-	-	TGTGCCAGCAGTTACTCGAGTTTGTGGGGGGCGTACAATGAGCAGTTCTTC	CASSYSSLWGAYNEQFF
TRBV4-1	15	TRBJ1-2	-	-	TGCGCCAGCAGCCGAGAGGAGAACAGGGCCTATGGCTACACCTTC	CASSREENRAYGYTF
TRBV30	13	TRBJ2-3	-	-	TGTGCCTGGACAGGAGGACCCACAGATACGCAGTATTTT	CAWTGGPTDTQYF
TRBV5-1	15	TRBJ2-4	-	TRBD1	TGCGCCAGCAGCTTGTTCCGAGACAGGGGAAACATTCAGTACTTC	CASSLFRDRGNIQYF
TRBV19	13	TRBJ1-5	few	TRBD1	TGTGCCACCCTAGACAGGGGCAATCAGCCCCAGCATTTT	CATLDRGNQPQHF
TRBV6-1	15	TRBJ1-2	many	-	TGTGCCAGCAGTGAAGTGAACCACTTAGGTGGAGGCTACACCTTC	CASSEVNHLGGGYTF
TRBV20-1	16	TRBJ2-5	once	TRBD2	TGCAGTGCTAGAGATCCGGGGGGGCTCCGAGGGGAGACCCAGTACTTC	CSARDPGGLRGETQYF
TRBV10-2	15	TRBJ2-7	-	TRBD1	TGCGCCAGCAGGGTAGGGACAGCCAGCTCCTACGAGCAGTACTTC	CASRVGTASSYEQYF